The 3 T cell receptor beta chains reported below all come from one sample, sequenced in a study of T cell repertoires in cytomegalovirus infection. TCRdb ran MiXCR on the reads and lists one entry per CDR3 protein. The sample lists 450,000 to 650,000 distinct CDR3 sequences, about 40% occurring once. These receptors have no identified antigens. Here the sequenced sample was cultured PBMCs, taken from culture after CMV antigen stimulation. The receptors derive from a human donor in good health (CMV status not recorded). Some clones in this sample may be carry-over from other donors' samples.

This chain uses TRBV7-8 with TRBJ2-1; weak D call: TRBD1 (6 bases). The germline V gene has CDR1 SGHVS and CDR2 FQNEAQ. The length of the CDR3 is 13 residues. V lost 6 bases and J lost 7, with 13 bases in between. The CDR3 spells CASRVARGNEQFF. The CDR3 nucleotides are TGTGCCAGCAGGGTAGCCAGGGGAAATGAGCAGTTCTTC.

This clonotype has more than one count but fewer than ten. This chain connects TRBV7-2 to TRBJ2-5; 8 bases match TRBD2. The length of the CDR3 is 16 residues. The J segment lost 1 base and the V segment lost 5 bases, leaving 9 bases of the junction unmatched. Germline-derived CDR1 and CDR2 are SGHTA and FQGNSA. The CDR3 loop is CASSTSGGLPQETQYF. The CDR3 DNA sequence: TGTGCCAGCAGCACATCGGGGGGGTTACCCCAAGAGACCCAGTACTTC.

This clonotype was seen only a few times. The chain joins TRBV11-1 to TRBJ2-7, with TRBD2 matching over 7 bases. The CDR3 has 14 residues. Germline V gives CDR1 SGHAT, CDR2 FQDESV (reference sequence). V lost 7 bases to trimming and J lost 2 bases; unmatched junction nucleotides: 8. The DNA for the CDR3 is TGTGCCAGCACCCCCGGGGCGGGGGCCTACGAGCAGTACTTC. Encoded protein: CASTPGAGAYEQYF.